The rows below give T cell receptor beta chains drawn from one sample of a study of blood T cell repertoires in COVID-19. Sequenced by immunoSEQ multiplex PCR; TCRdb stores in-frame clones only, minus some. The table has under 200,000 clones, around four fifths seen once. Sequencing input: peripheral blood. The receptor set was obtained from a man in his fifties or sixties with COVID-19, enrolled during active disease. Each CDR3 is given with its conserved first and last residue. Each record gives: V gene, J gene, D gene, clone size, CDR3 protein, CDR3 DNA. A D gene is named only where the DNA matches it firmly. Rows may omit the clone size; those that give it use once, few, many or a size class.

TRBV7-9	TRBJ1-6	NA	NA	CASSLYEGNSPLHF	TGTGCCAGCAGCTTATATGAGGGAAATTCACCCCTCCACTTT
TRBV6-5	TRBJ1-2	NA	NA	CASRMDSNYGYTF	TGTGCCAGCAGGATGGACAGTAACTATGGCTACACCTTC
TRBV13	TRBJ2-5	TRBD1	NA	CASSPGGLETQYF	TGTGCCAGCAGTCCAGGGGGTTTGGAGACCCAGTACTTC
TRBV19	TRBJ1-5	TRBD1	once	CASSGGQGGGQPQHF	TGTGCCAGTAGTGGAGGACAGGGAGGGGGTCAGCCCCAGCATTTT
TRBV19	TRBJ2-1	NA	NA	CASISPRPYNEQFF	TGTGCCAGTATAAGTCCGCGGCCTTACAATGAGCAGTTCTTC
TRBV5-8	TRBJ1-5	NA	NA	CASSLLGGHLSNQPQHF	TGTGCCAGCAGCCTGTTGGGGGGGCATTTAAGCAATCAGCCCCAGCATTTT
TRBV5-5	TRBJ2-7	TRBD2	NA	CASSFSVGGEYEQYF	TGTGCCAGCAGCTTCTCAGTGGGAGGGGAATACGAGCAGTACTTC
TRBV6-5	TRBJ1-5	NA	NA	CASRGEGNQPQHF	TGTGCCTCACGGGGGGAAGGCAATCAGCCCCAGCATTTT
TRBV11-3	TRBJ1-5	NA	NA	CASSLNGGIGNQPQHF	TGTGCCAGCAGCTTAAACGGGGGAATCGGCAATCAGCCCCAGCATTTT
TRBV10-2	TRBJ2-5	NA	NA	CASAAALETQYF	TGCGCCAGTGCGGCCGCCCTGGAGACCCAGTACTTC
TRBV3-1/TRBV3-2	TRBJ2-3	NA	NA	CASSHRKAGGGDTQYF	TGTGCCAGCAGCCATCGTAAGGCAGGGGGAGGAGATACGCAGTATTTT
TRBV19	TRBJ2-3	TRBD2	NA	CASSWSGSIIGDTQYF	TGTGCCAGTAGTTGGAGCGGGAGTATAATAGGAGATACGCAGTATTTT
TRBV7-6	TRBJ2-2	TRBD1	NA	CASSVRDSYTGELFF	TGTGCCAGCAGCGTACGGGACAGTTACACCGGGGAGCTGTTTTTT
TRBV15	TRBJ1-1	NA	NA	CATSNSYRQNTEAFF	TGTGCCACCAGCAACAGCTACAGACAGAACACTGAAGCTTTCTTT
TRBV5-1	TRBJ2-5	TRBD1	NA	CASSRAAGQGFSVEETQYF	TGCGCCAGCAGCAGGGCCGCGGGACAGGGGTTTTCAGTTGAAGAGACCCAGTACTTC
TRBV7-2	TRBJ2-1	TRBD2	NA	CASSLSGGYNEQFF	TGTGCCAGCAGCTTATCGGGGGGGTACAATGAGCAGTTCTTC
TRBV9	TRBJ2-5	NA	NA	CASSVGGYQETQYF	TGTGCCAGCAGCGTAGGCGGGTACCAAGAGACCCAGTACTTC
TRBV5-1	TRBJ2-6	NA	NA	CASSSSVFSGANVLTF	TGCGCCAGCAGCAGCTCCGTGTTCTCTGGGGCCAACGTCCTGACTTTC
TRBV6-2/TRBV6-3	TRBJ1-2	TRBD1	NA	CASSYLGQGAPGYTF	TGTGCCAGCAGTTACCTGGGACAGGGGGCGCCTGGCTACACCTTC
TRBV19	TRBJ2-5	NA	NA	CASSIIAGSRVQTQYF	TGTGCCAGTAGTATCATAGCAGGGTCGAGAGTACAGACCCAGTACTTC
TRBV27	TRBJ1-6	NA	NA	CASAQGLKNSPLHF	TGTGCCAGCGCCCAGGGACTGAAAAATTCACCCCTCCACTTT
TRBV6-5	TRBJ1-1	NA	NA	CASSYQPVQNTEAFF	TGTGCCAGCAGTTACCAACCAGTACAGAACACTGAAGCTTTCTTT
TRBV24-1	TRBJ2-3	NA	NA	CATSDLGGSSPDTQYF	TGTGCCACCAGTGATTTGGGCGGGTCTTCCCCAGATACGCAGTATTTT
TRBV5-1	TRBJ2-2	NA	NA	CASSLIRPGLNTGELFF	TGCGCCAGCAGCTTGATCAGGCCGGGACTCAACACCGGGGAGCTGTTTTTT
TRBV5-6	TRBJ1-3	TRBD1	once	CASSRRDRSLSGNTIYF	TGTGCCAGCAGCCGCCGGGACAGAAGCCTCTCTGGAAACACCATATATTTT
TRBV19	TRBJ2-7	TRBD1	NA	CASSATGGAYEQYF	TGTGCCAGTAGTGCTACAGGGGGCGCCTACGAGCAGTACTTC
TRBV19	TRBJ1-2	TRBD1	NA	CASSIRGTGYTF	TGTGCCAGTAGTATCAGGGGGACTGGCTACACCTTC
TRBV7-2	TRBJ1-1	NA	NA	CASSFAGTTEAFF	TGTGCCAGCAGCTTCGCGGGGACGACTGAAGCTTTCTTT
TRBV29-1	TRBJ1-1	NA	NA	CSARTSLRDTEAFF	TGCAGCGCGCGGACTTCTCTCCGCGACACTGAAGCTTTCTTT
TRBV19	TRBJ2-7	NA	NA	CASSPGLGQSSYEQYF	TGTGCCAGTAGTCCTGGCCTCGGACAGAGCTCCTACGAGCAGTACTTC
TRBV5-4	TRBJ1-1	NA	NA	CAARETVNTEAFF	TGTGCCGCTAGAGAGACGGTGAACACTGAAGCTTTCTTT
TRBV25-1	TRBJ2-7	NA	NA	CASSEIAVSYEQYF	TGTGCCAGCAGTGAGATAGCGGTCTCCTACGAGCAGTACTTC
TRBV6-1	TRBJ2-2	NA	once	CASSEQGSTGELFF	TGTGCCAGCAGTGAACAGGGAAGCACCGGGGAGCTGTTTTTT
TRBV4-2	TRBJ1-3	NA	NA	CASSQDPRGVGNTIYF	TGTGCCAGCAGCCAAGATCCTCGGGGGGTCGGAAACACCATATATTTT
TRBV30	TRBJ2-3	NA	NA	CAWRERRDLTDTQYF	TGTGCCTGGCGGGAGAGAAGAGATCTCACAGATACGCAGTATTTT
TRBV6-1	TRBJ1-1	TRBD1	once	CASSEYTGANTEAFF	TGTGCCAGCAGTGAATACACAGGGGCGAACACTGAAGCTTTCTTT